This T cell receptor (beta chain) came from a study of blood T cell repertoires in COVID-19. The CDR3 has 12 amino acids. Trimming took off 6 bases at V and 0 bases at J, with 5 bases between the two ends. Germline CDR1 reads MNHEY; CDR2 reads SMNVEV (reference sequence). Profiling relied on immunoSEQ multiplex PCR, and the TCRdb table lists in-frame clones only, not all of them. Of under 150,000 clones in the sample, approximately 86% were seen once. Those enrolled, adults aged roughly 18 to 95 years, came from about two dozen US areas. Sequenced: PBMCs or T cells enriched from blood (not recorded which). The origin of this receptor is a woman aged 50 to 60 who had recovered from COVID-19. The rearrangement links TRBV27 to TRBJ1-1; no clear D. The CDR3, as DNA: TGTGCCAGCAGCCACTTGAACACTGAAGCTTTCTTT. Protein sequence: CASSHLNTEAFF.